These 8 T cell receptor beta chains came from one sample sequenced in a study of blood T cells in healthy people across ages. PCR was performed a second time for about 7 to 11 cycles using a sample-barcoded 5' primer and a J-beta primer mix. In TCRdb, the 5' RACE reads were re-called with MiXCR into one record per CDR3 protein. The sample includes 850,000 to 1,300,000 distinct CDR3 sequences, around 43% of them seen just once. The sequencing input was blood. Source of these receptors: a woman aged 55-70 years in good health.

The genes are TRBV29-1 and TRBJ2-3; 7 bases match TRBD2. The V and J ends lost 3 bases and 8 bases, in that order; junction bases with no gene match: 8. This CDR3 has 13 residues. Germline CDR1 and CDR2: SQVTM and ANQGSEA. CDR3 loop: CSVDVAGLSTQYF. CDR3 DNA sequence: TGCAGCGTTGACGTAGCGGGCCTATCTACGCAGTATTTT.

This clonotype was seen more than once but under ten times. This chain joins TRBV20-1 and TRBJ2-1, with D hard to call. Per germline, CDR1 DFQATT and CDR2 SNEGSKA (reference sequence). V was pared by 3 bases and J by 3 bases, with 3 bases between. This CDR3 spans 11 amino acids. CDR3 sequence reads: CSARFYNEQFF. CDR3 sequence (DNA): TGCAGTGCTAGGTTCTACAATGAGCAGTTCTTC.

The chain combines TRBV4-2 with TRBJ2-2; a weak D match, TRBD2 (5 bases). With 1 base removed from V and 0 bases from J, the gap between germline ends came to 6 bases. The germline CDR1 and CDR2 sequences are LGHNA and YNFKEQ. The CDR3 extends over 15 amino acids. The CDR3: CASSQGTPNTGELFF. As DNA, the CDR3 is TGTGCCAGCAGCCAAGGGACTCCGAACACCGGGGAGCTGTTTTTT.

The V gene is TRBV7-9, the J gene TRBJ2-3; D possibly corresponds to TRBD2 (6 bases). Trimming removed 3 bases from V and 4 bases from J, with 17 bases in between. Germline loops: CDR1 SEHNR, CDR2 FQNEAQ (reference sequence). The CDR3 is 16 residues long. Written as DNA, the CDR3 is TGTGCCAGCAGCTTTGCGGGGCAACGAGACTCAGATACGCAGTATTTT. Residues: CASSFAGQRDSDTQYF.

This clonotype came up a few times. The rearrangement uses TRBV2 and TRBJ1-2, with 7 bases aligning to TRBD1. Germline V gene lookup returns CDR1 SNHLY and CDR2 FYNNEI. The CDR3 consists of 15 residues. Trimming cost V 4 bases and J 1 base; bases outside gene matches: 6. CDR3 region: CASSGVQGFNYGYTF. The CDR3 DNA reads as TGTGCCAGCAGTGGAGTACAGGGGTTTAACTATGGCTACACCTTC.

The table lists this clonotype with a few counts. The V call is TRBV7-2, the J call TRBJ2-4; D remains unclear. The germline gives CDR1 SGHTA, CDR2 FQGNSA. This CDR3 region has 12 residues. Trimming left V 7 bases short and J 5 bases short, with 9 bases between. The CDR3 reads CASKTGENIQYF. In DNA, the CDR3 is TGTGCCAGCAAAACCGGCGAAAACATTCAGTACTTC.

V and J are TRBV27 and TRBJ2-7, with D perhaps given as TRBD1 or TRBD2 (5 bases each). The germline V gene encodes CDR1 MNHEY and CDR2 SMNVEV (reference sequence). The V gene lost 7 bases and the J gene lost 7 bases, with 17 bases spanning the gap. CDR3 length: 13 amino acids. The CDR3 nucleotides read TGTGCCAGCACCCGGGGCCAAGACAATGAGCAGTACTTC. As protein: CASTRGQDNEQYF.

This clonotype was seen a handful of times. The rearrangement uses TRBV12-3 or TRBV12-4 and TRBJ2-4; the match to TRBD1 covers 7 bases. CDR3 size: 15 residues. The V and J ends lost 6 bases and 6 bases, in that order; junction bases with no gene match: 11. The DNA for the CDR3 is TGTGCCAGCAGAGAACACGGACAGGCGGGAAACATTCAGTACTTC. As protein: CASREHGQAGNIQYF.